This T cell receptor beta chain was sequenced in a study of shared clonotypes between healthy human individuals. Study findings and constraints: Lower generation probabilities were found for non-shared clonotypes than for those shared by all four donors. Shared clonotypes: roughly 5% naive CD4, roughly 3.8% naive CD8, around 2.2% memory CD4, approximately 0.4% memory CD8.

CD45RA+ naive and CD45RA-negative memory subsets were separated from CD4+ cells. Some clones are missing from TCRdb's copy, which holds only in-frame ones; the method was immunoSEQ multiplex PCR. Of over a million clones listed, more than 95% are singletons. Trimming took 4 bases from V and 4 from J; bases not matched to a gene: 3. CDR3 length equals 14 residues. Germline CDR1 reads SGDLS; CDR2 reads YYNGEE. A remark on this clone: What it binds is not known.

The specimen was naive CD4+ T cells sorted from blood. Subset of the sample: CD45RA+ positively selected. The rearrangement joins TRBV9 to TRBJ2-2; 8 positions match TRBD2. This sequence originates from a man younger than 40 in good health. The CDR3 bases are TGTGCCAGCAGCCAGACTAGCGCCACCGGGGAGCTGTTTTTT. This sequence encodes CASSQTSATGELFF.